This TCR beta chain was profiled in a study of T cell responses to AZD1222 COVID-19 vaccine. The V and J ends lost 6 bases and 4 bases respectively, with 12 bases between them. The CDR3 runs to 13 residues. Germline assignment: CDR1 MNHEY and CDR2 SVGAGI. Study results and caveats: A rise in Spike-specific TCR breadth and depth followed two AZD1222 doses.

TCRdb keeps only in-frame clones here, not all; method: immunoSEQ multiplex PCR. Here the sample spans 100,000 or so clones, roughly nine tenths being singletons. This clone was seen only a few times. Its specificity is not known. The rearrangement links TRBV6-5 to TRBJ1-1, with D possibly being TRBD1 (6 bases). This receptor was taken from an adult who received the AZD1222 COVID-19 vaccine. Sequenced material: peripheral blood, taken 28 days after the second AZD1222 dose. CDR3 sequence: CASRVVGGTEAFF. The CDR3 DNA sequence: TGTGCCAGCAGAGTTGTAGGGGGCACTGAAGCTTTCTTT.